This TCR beta chain was obtained from a study of blood T cell repertoires in COVID-19. The germline V gene has CDR1 MRHNA and CDR2 SNTAGT. CDR3 length equals 14 residues. The junction had 8 bases not matched to a gene; V was cut back by 6 bases and J by 9 bases. This table comes from immunoSEQ multiplex PCR, and its TCRdb copy is limited to in-frame clones, with some not included. The table has roughly 15,000 clones, approximately 83% seen once. Sequencing used peripheral blood. The TCR sequence derives from a human donor in a cohort sampled during active COVID-19. This rearrangement joins TRBV6-4 to TRBJ1-6; 7 nucleotides line up with TRBD1. The CDR3 region has the DNA TGTGCCAGCAGGTTGACAGGGAAGGGTTCACCCCTCCACTTT. This gives the protein CASRLTGKGSPLHF.